These 14 T cell receptor beta chains were sequenced from one sample in a study of blood T cell repertoires in COVID-19. This table comes from immunoSEQ multiplex PCR, and its TCRdb copy is limited to in-frame clones, with some not included. The data show 150,000 or so clones, 70% to 90% seen once. The sample consisted of peripheral blood. These receptors originate from a woman aged 55-69 years with acute or convalescent COVID-19.

The chain employs TRBV19 and TRBJ1-1; D unclear. Between the trimmed V and J ends, which lost 3 bases and 4 bases, there was a span of 9 bases. This CDR3 region has 13 residues. In germline, CDR1 is LNHDA, CDR2 SQIVND (reference sequence). The CDR3 here is CASSMLLPTEAFF. The CDR3 coding sequence is TGTGCCAGTAGTATGTTACTGCCCACTGAAGCTTTCTTT.

This clone occurred once. The chain uses TRBV7-2 and TRBJ1-2; D remains ambiguous. The CDR3 totals 13 residues. CDR1 and CDR2 from the germline V gene are SGHTA and FQGNSA. Trimming removed 0 bases from V and 7 bases from J, with 9 bases in between. In DNA form, the CDR3 reads TGTGCCAGCAGCTTAGCGGGGAGAGGTGGCTACACCTTC. Translating it yields CASSLAGRGGYTF.

The CDR3 spells CASSLQGLANEKLFF. CDR3 in DNA: TGTGCCAGCAGCCTACAGGGGTTGGCTAATGAAAAACTGTTTTTT. V is TRBV6-5 and J is TRBJ1-4; 7 bases line up with TRBD1. Trimming took 6 bases from V and 3 from J; bases not matched to a gene: 7. The CDR3 has 15 residues. Germline assignment: CDR1 MNHEY and CDR2 SVGAGI.

The genes are TRBV19 and TRBJ1-4; D is undetermined. Between the trimmed V and J ends, which lost 5 bases and 4 bases, there was a span of 11 bases. Germline V CDR1 and CDR2: LNHDA, SQIVND (reference sequence). The CDR3 contains 14 residues. The CDR3 protein is CASSATGNNEKLFF. CDR3 DNA: TGTGCCAGTAGTGCTACGGGGAATAATGAAAAACTGTTTTTT.

The chain uses TRBV2 and TRBJ2-5; 9 nucleotides agree with TRBD2. There are 14 residues in the CDR3. V shed 6 bases, J shed 9 bases, and the junction held 11 bases outside the gene matches. Germline lookup yields CDR1 SNHLY and CDR2 FYNNEI. The CDR3 loop reads CASSGLALEGAQYF. The CDR3 DNA reads as TGTGCCAGCAGCGGACTAGCGCTCGAAGGGGCCCAGTACTTC.

This clone was detected once. The V call is TRBV2, the J call TRBJ1-5; D is possibly TRBD1 (5 bases). The germline V gene has CDR1 SNHLY and CDR2 FYNNEI. Trimming cost V 4 bases and J 8 bases, with 15 bases left between them. This CDR3 region has 14 residues. As DNA, the CDR3 is TGTGCCAGCAGTGTGGGGACTGGTTATGAGCCCCAGCATTTT. Protein: CASSVGTGYEPQHF.

This chain links TRBV6-5 with TRBJ2-7, with 9 positions matching TRBD1. The germline gives CDR1 MNHEY, CDR2 SVGAGI. V gave up 4 bases and J gave up 1 base; unmatched junction bases: 5. CDR3 length equals 15 residues. This chain's CDR3 is CASSLRTGASYEQYF. The CDR3 DNA reads TGTGCCAGCAGTTTAAGGACAGGGGCATCCTACGAGCAGTACTTC.

Only one count was recorded for this clone. The chain combines TRBV5-1 with TRBJ2-5, with a tentative D call TRBD1 (5 bases). Germline-derived CDR1 and CDR2 are SGHRS and YFSETQ. The CDR3 has 14 amino acids. The V and J ends lost 5 bases and 1 base respectively, with 12 bases between them. The CDR3 sequence is CASSQGPTQETQYF. CDR3 DNA: TGCGCCAGCAGTCAGGGCCCGACCCAAGAGACCCAGTACTTC.

This chain's CDR3 is CASSQAGGPNNEQFF. Here the CDR3 DNA reads TGTGCCAGCAGCCAAGCGGGCGGGCCGAACAATGAGCAGTTCTTC. This chain joins TRBV7-3 and TRBJ2-1; perhaps TRBD2 as D (6 bases). From germline, CDR1 is SGHTA and CDR2 FQGTGA. Trimming pared 5 bases from V and 5 bases from J, leaving 16 bases between. The CDR3 loop spans 15 amino acids.

The chain links TRBV6-4 to TRBJ1-2, with 8 bases fitting TRBD1. The CDR3 has 13 residues. The germline V gene encodes CDR1 MRHNA and CDR2 SNTAGT. Trimming at V came to 3 bases and at J to 4 bases, leaving 1 base not matched to a gene. Here the CDR3 reads CASSDTGGYGYTF. DNA for the CDR3: TGTGCCAGCAGTGATACAGGGGGCTATGGCTACACCTTC.

V and J are TRBV10-1 and TRBJ2-5; D unresolved. CDR1 and CDR2 (germline): WNHNN, SYGVQD (reference sequence). The ends were cut back, 6 bases at V and 4 bases at J, with 15 bases in the middle. The CDR3 has 14 residues. As DNA, the CDR3 is TGCGCCAGCAGCGGTGCCGAACAGAGAGAGACCCAGTACTTC. Translated, it gives CASSGAEQRETQYF.

The chain combines TRBV5-6 with TRBJ2-1; D call uncertain. Germline loops: CDR1 SGHDT, CDR2 YYEEEE. This CDR3 comprises 11 residues. Trimming shortened V by 2 bases and J by 5 bases, and 2 bases separated the two germline ends. The CDR3 is CASSFNNEQFF. CDR3 sequence (DNA): TGTGCCAGCAGCTTTAACAATGAGCAGTTCTTC.

The chain couples TRBV7-2 to TRBJ2-5; 7 bases map to TRBD2. Germline CDR1 SGHTA, CDR2 FQGNSA. V lost 0 bases and J lost 3; bases outside the gene matches: 1. The CDR3 covers 14 residues. CDR3 sequence: CASSLAGGEETQYF. CDR3 DNA: TGTGCCAGCAGCTTAGCGGGGGGGGAAGAGACCCAGTACTTC.

This chain uses TRBV7-2 with TRBJ1-5; D perhaps matches TRBD1 (6 bases). Germline assignment: CDR1 SGHTA and CDR2 FQGNSA. The CDR3 has 15 residues. V was clipped by 3 bases and J by 0 bases, with 9 bases between them. CDR3 coding DNA: TGTGCCAGCAGCTTGACAGGAAATAGCAATCAGCCCCAGCATTTT. This sequence encodes CASSLTGNSNQPQHF.